Presented here are 20 T cell receptor beta chains from one specimen sequenced in a study of blood T cell repertoires in COVID-19. The protocol was immunoSEQ multiplex PCR, while the TCRdb copy is restricted to in-frame clones and leaves out a portion. The data show tens of thousands of clones, over 80% seen once. Sequencing input: peripheral blood. The source of these receptors is a man aged 50-60 years with acute or convalescent COVID-19.

This sequence joins TRBV12-3 or TRBV12-4 and TRBJ1-3, with D hard to call. With 3 bases removed from V and 8 bases from J, the gap between germline ends came to 8 bases. The CDR3 sequence is 12 residues long. Here the CDR3 DNA reads TGTGCCAGCAGTTTGTGGGGAGACACCATATATTTT. This codes for CASSLWGDTIYF.

V and J are TRBV28 and TRBJ2-7; weak D call: TRBD1 (5 bases). The CDR3 totals 16 residues. The germline V gene encodes CDR1 MDHEN and CDR2 SYDVKM. Deletions cut 4 bases from V and 6 bases from J, with 22 bases between. CDR3 in DNA: TGTGCCAGCAGTTCCATCGACAGACGATTACGTTTCGAGCAGTACTTC. Its protein product is CASSSIDRRLRFEQYF.

This rearrangement joins TRBV6-6 to TRBJ2-7; maybe TRBD2 (5 bases). Between the trimmed V and J ends, which lost 6 bases and 3 bases, there was a span of 15 bases. Germline V CDR1 and CDR2: MNHNY, SVGAGI (reference sequence). The CDR3 extends over 14 amino acids. CDR3 protein: CASSLVGDYYEQYF. CDR3 DNA: TGTGCCAGCAGCCTTGTAGGCGACTACTACGAGCAGTACTTC.

The chain links TRBV30 to TRBJ1-2, with 7 nucleotides matching TRBD1. After removal of 1 base from V and 4 bases from J, the junction contained 9 bases not matched to a gene. The germline V gene has CDR1 GTSNPN and CDR2 SVGIG (reference sequence). The CDR3 consists of 15 residues. CDR3 DNA: TGTGCCTGGAGTGATGTACCCGGGACAGTCTATGGCTACACCTTC. It encodes CAWSDVPGTVYGYTF.

The gene calls are TRBV6-6 and TRBJ2-7; 11 bases map to TRBD2. This CDR3 has 14 residues. With V trimmed by 6 bases and J by 6 bases, 7 bases remained unmatched. Germline V gene lookup returns CDR1 MNHNY and CDR2 SVGAGI (reference sequence). This chain's CDR3 is CASRLLAGVVEQYF. As DNA, the CDR3 is TGTGCCAGCAGATTACTAGCGGGAGTCGTCGAGCAGTACTTC.

This chain uses TRBV5-4 with TRBJ2-1; D is perhaps TRBD2 (5 bases). CDR1 is SGHNT, CDR2 YYREEE, per germline (reference sequence). The CDR3 consists of 18 residues. The germline V and J ends were trimmed by 6 bases and 0 bases, with 22 bases remaining between them. In DNA form, the CDR3 reads TGTGCCAGCACCCCGGCTCTAGCAGGATTAAGCTCCTACAATGAGCAGTTCTTC. As protein: CASTPALAGLSSYNEQFF. Full variable domain (remainder filled in from reference TRBV5-4 and TRBJ2-1): ETGVTQSPTHLIKTRGQQVTLRCSSQSGHNTVSWYQQALGQGPQFIFQYYREEENGRGNFPPRFSGLQFPNYSSELNVNALELDDSALYLCASTPALAGLSSYNEQFFGPGTRLTVL.

The J gene is TRBJ2-3, the V gene TRBV5-4; D not resolved. CDR3 size: 14 residues. Germline CDR1 is SGHNT and CDR2 is YYREEE (reference sequence). V was pared by 4 bases and J by 3 bases, with 12 bases between. The CDR3 is CASSPRYFTDTQYF. For the CDR3, the DNA is TGTGCCAGCAGCCCCCGGTACTTTACAGATACGCAGTATTTT.

This chain uses TRBV4-3 with TRBJ1-3; D not certain. V shed 0 bases and J shed 0 bases, with 9 bases lying between them. The CDR3 contains 16 residues. Germline CDR1 and CDR2: LGHNA and YSLEER. CDR3 in DNA: TGCGCCAGCAGCCAAGATAGAGGATTCTCTGGAAACACCATATATTTT. Residues: CASSQDRGFSGNTIYF.

The rearrangement uses TRBV6-2 or TRBV6-3 and TRBJ1-5; 7 bases align to TRBD1. Germline CDR1 MNHEY, CDR2 SVGEGT. The CDR3 has 14 residues. V shed 6 bases and J 3 bases; nucleotides not matched to a gene: 5. CDR3 DNA: TGTGCCAGCAGCCGCACAGGGGACAATCAGCCCCAGCATTTT. Amino acid sequence: CASSRTGDNQPQHF.

In this sample, this clone turned up a few times. The chain uses TRBV27 and TRBJ2-2; possible D gene TRBD2, 5 bases. V dropped 3 bases and J dropped 6 bases, with 11 bases sitting between them. CDR1 and CDR2 from the germline V gene are MNHEY and SMNVEV (reference sequence). This CDR3 has 14 residues. CDR3 sequence reads: CASSFLASPGELFF. The DNA for the CDR3 is TGTGCCAGCAGTTTCCTAGCTAGCCCCGGGGAGCTGTTTTTT.

V gene TRBV5-1 combines with J gene TRBJ2-7; a possible D gene is TRBD1 (6 bases). Germline CDR1 reads SGHRS; CDR2 reads YFSETQ. V shed 4 bases and J shed 3 bases, with 14 bases lying between them. This CDR3 comprises 14 residues. CDR3: CASSPDRFNYEQYF. CDR3 sequence (DNA): TGCGCCAGCAGCCCCGACAGGTTTAACTACGAGCAGTACTTC.

V usage is TRBV2 and J usage is TRBJ2-2; TRBD2 aligns across 8 bases. CDR1 and CDR2 from the germline V gene are SNHLY and FYNNEI. V was clipped by 5 bases and J by 13 bases; unmatched bases: 6. The CDR3 sequence is 12 residues long. The DNA for the CDR3 is TGTGCCAGCAGTTCGGGGGGGGTTGGGCTGTTTTTT. Translation: CASSSGGVGLFF.

This chain joins TRBV6-2 or TRBV6-3 and TRBJ2-5, with 9 bases lining up with TRBD2. The CDR3 covers 16 residues. V shed 0 bases, J shed 4 bases, and the junction held 6 bases outside the gene matches. The V gene's germline CDR1 is MNHEY and CDR2 SVGEGT. CDR3 sequence reads: CASSYSSLAGRETQYF. The CDR3 DNA sequence: TGTGCCAGCAGTTACTCTAGCCTAGCGGGGAGAGAGACCCAGTACTTC.

The chain carries TRBV12-1 and TRBJ2-1; TRBD2, the table's D call, was not compared with the DNA. TRBV12-1 is a known pseudogene. This CDR3 is built from 13 residues. CDR3 coding DNA: TGTGCCAGCAGCTTTGGGGGGGTAAATGAGCAGTTCTTC. Encoded protein: CASSFGGVNEQFF.

The chain is built from TRBV24-1 and TRBJ2-3; 13 bases map to TRBD2. The length of the CDR3 is 17 residues. J gave up 2 bases and V 3 bases, and 4 bases lay outside the gene matches. Germline assignment: CDR1 KGHDR and CDR2 SFDVKD. The CDR3 reads CATSDRTSGRPTDTQYF. DNA of the CDR3: TGTGCCACCAGTGATAGGACTAGCGGGAGACCCACAGATACGCAGTATTTT.

The rearrangement uses TRBV28 and TRBJ1-1, with D unclear. The CDR3 totals 13 residues. CDR1 and CDR2 from the germline V gene are MDHEN and SYDVKM. V gave up 3 bases and J gave up 4 bases, with 9 bases separating them. CDR3 in amino acids: CASSFPGITEAFF. CDR3 sequence (DNA): TGTGCCAGCAGTTTTCCCGGGATCACTGAAGCTTTCTTT.

The chain links TRBV6-6 to TRBJ1-4; D possibly corresponds to TRBD1 (6 bases). V lost 5 bases to trimming and J lost 7 bases, with 14 bases between them. The CDR3 loop spans 14 amino acids. Looked up from germline, CDR1 is MNHNY and CDR2 is SVGAGI (reference sequence). CDR3 residues: CASSHSRGLEKLFF. The CDR3 DNA follows: TGTGCCAGCAGTCATTCGCGGGGGCTTGAAAAACTGTTTTTT.

This clone was counted only a few times. The chain is built from TRBV7-2 and TRBJ1-1; D might be TRBD1 (5 bases). Trimming took off 4 bases at V and 4 bases at J, with 10 bases between the two ends. There are 13 residues in the CDR3. Germline V gene lookup returns CDR1 SGHTA and CDR2 FQGNSA. As DNA, the CDR3 is TGTGCCAGCAGCTCGGGGACTATCACTGAAGCTTTCTTT. Encoded protein: CASSSGTITEAFF. The full variable domain, in which reference TRBV7-2 and TRBJ1-1 provide the parts outside the CDR3, is GAGVSQSPSNKVTEKGKDVELRCDPISGHTALYWYRQSLGQGLEFLIYFQGNSAPDKSGLPSDRFSAERTGGSVSTLTIQRTQQEDSAVYLCASSSGTITEAFFGQGTRLTVV.

This rearrangement joins TRBV6-2 or TRBV6-3 to TRBJ2-3; the D is unclear. Per germline, CDR1 MNHEY and CDR2 SVGEGT. The V end was cut by 5 bases, the J end by 4 bases, with 13 bases between. The CDR3 runs 14 residues. The CDR3 sequence: CASSDRQGADTQYF. CDR3 DNA sequence: TGTGCCAGCAGTGATCGACAAGGTGCAGATACGCAGTATTTT.

V and J are TRBV27 and TRBJ2-2; D is perhaps TRBD1 (6 bases). The V gene's germline CDR1 is MNHEY and CDR2 SMNVEV (reference sequence). CDR3 length equals 11 residues. V shed 3 bases and J shed 11 bases, with 7 bases lying between them. CDR3 loop: CASSLGTELFF. In DNA form, the CDR3 reads TGTGCCAGCAGTTTGGGGACAGAGCTGTTTTTT.